This T cell receptor (beta chain) originates from a study of T-cell memory formation after mild COVID-19. This clonotype was counted once. The CDR3 covers 16 residues. V lost 3 bases and J 1 base, leaving 13 bases between the germline ends. Germline V gives CDR1 SGHRS, CDR2 YFSETQ. Each CDR3 protein is one row after TCRdb ran MiXCR on the 5' RACE reads. This sample has around 130,000 distinct CDR3 sequences, with about 18% found just once. This sequence originates from a man aged 18 to 35 who had mild COVID-19 (a few samples of this study predate the infection). Cell type and time point are not known. Sequencing was done on a sample of PBMCs or a T cell subset sorted from them (not recorded which). The chain couples TRBV5-1 to TRBJ2-2; D could derive from TRBD1 or TRBD2 (6 bases each). The CDR3 is CASSSRRGQNTGELFF. DNA for the CDR3: TGCGCCAGCAGCTCCAGACGGGGGCAGAACACCGGGGAGCTGTTTTTT.